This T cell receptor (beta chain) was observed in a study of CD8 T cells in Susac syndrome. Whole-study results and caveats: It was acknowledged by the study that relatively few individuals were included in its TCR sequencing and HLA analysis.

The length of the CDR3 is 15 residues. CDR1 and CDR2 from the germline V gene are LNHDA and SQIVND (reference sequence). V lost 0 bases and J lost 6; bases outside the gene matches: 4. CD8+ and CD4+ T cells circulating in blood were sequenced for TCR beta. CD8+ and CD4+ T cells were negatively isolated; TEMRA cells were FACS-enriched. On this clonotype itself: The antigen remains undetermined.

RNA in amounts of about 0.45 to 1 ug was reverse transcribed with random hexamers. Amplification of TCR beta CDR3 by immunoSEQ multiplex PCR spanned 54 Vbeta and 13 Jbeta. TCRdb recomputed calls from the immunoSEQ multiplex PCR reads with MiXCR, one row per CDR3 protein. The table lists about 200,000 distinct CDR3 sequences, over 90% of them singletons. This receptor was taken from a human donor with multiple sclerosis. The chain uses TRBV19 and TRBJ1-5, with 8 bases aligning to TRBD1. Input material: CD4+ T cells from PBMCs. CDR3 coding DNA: TGTGCCAGTAGTATAGACAGGGGGCTCGTTCAGCCCCAGCATTTT. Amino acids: CASSIDRGLVQPQHF. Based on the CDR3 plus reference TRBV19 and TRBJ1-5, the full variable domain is DGGITQSPKYLFRKEGQNVTLSCEQNLNHDAMYWYRQDPGQGLRLIYYSQIVNDFQKGDIAEGYSVSREKKESFPLTVTSAQKNPTAFYLCASSIDRGLVQPQHFGDGTRLSIL.